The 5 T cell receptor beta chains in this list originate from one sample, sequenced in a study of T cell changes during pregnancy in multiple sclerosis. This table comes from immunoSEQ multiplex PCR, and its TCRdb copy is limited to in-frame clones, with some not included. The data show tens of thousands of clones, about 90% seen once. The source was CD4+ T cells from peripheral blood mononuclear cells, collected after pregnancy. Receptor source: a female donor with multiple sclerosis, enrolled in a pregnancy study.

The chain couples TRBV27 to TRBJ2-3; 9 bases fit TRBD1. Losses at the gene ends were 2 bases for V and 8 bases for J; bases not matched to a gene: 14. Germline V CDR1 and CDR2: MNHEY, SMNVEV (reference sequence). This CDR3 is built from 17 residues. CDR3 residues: CASSLVGFGQGRATQYF. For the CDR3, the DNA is TGTGCCAGCAGTTTAGTCGGGTTCGGACAGGGGAGGGCTACGCAGTATTTT.

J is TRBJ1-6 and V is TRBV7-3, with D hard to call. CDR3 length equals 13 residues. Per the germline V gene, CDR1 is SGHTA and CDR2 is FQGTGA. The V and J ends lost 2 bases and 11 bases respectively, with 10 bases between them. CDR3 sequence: CASSLSSTTPLHF. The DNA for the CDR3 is TGTGCCAGCAGCTTATCCTCGACAACACCCCTCCACTTT.

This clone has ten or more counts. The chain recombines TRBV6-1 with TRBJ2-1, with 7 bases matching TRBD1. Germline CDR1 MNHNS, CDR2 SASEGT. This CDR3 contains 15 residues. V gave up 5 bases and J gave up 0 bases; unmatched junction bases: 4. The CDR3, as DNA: TGTGCCAGCAGTCGGGACAGTGTCTCCTACAATGAGCAGTTCTTC. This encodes CASSRDSVSYNEQFF.

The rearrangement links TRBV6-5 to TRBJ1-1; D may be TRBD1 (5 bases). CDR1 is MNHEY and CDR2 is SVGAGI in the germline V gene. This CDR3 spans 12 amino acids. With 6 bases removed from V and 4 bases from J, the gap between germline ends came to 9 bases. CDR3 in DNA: TGTGCCAGCAGAGGGGTTTCCACTGAAGCTTTCTTT. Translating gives CASRGVSTEAFF.

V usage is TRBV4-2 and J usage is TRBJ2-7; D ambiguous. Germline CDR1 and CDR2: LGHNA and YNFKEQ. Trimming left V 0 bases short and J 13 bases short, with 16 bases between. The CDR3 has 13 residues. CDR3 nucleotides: TGTGCCAGCAGCCAAGATGGTAGGAGCCGGTACTACTTC. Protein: CASSQDGRSRYYF.